The text below deals with one T cell receptor (beta chain). Assay used: immunoSEQ multiplex PCR; TCRdb lists only in-frame clones, some missing. The repertoire consists of about 170,000 clones, with approximately 84% occurring once and the leading ten covering about a fifth. This specimen belongs to a study of blood T cell repertoires in COVID-19. CDR1 SQVTM and CDR2 ANQGSEA come from the germline V gene. This CDR3 spans 13 amino acids. Trimming removed 7 bases from V and 2 bases from J, with 13 bases in between. The sequenced sample was peripheral blood. V usage is TRBV29-1 and J usage is TRBJ2-3; D may be TRBD2 (5 bases). The sequence was obtained from an elderly woman with acute or convalescent COVID-19. For the CDR3, the DNA is TGCAGCGGTGTGCCGGGGTTCACAGATACGCAGTATTTT. The encoded protein is CSGVPGFTDTQYF.